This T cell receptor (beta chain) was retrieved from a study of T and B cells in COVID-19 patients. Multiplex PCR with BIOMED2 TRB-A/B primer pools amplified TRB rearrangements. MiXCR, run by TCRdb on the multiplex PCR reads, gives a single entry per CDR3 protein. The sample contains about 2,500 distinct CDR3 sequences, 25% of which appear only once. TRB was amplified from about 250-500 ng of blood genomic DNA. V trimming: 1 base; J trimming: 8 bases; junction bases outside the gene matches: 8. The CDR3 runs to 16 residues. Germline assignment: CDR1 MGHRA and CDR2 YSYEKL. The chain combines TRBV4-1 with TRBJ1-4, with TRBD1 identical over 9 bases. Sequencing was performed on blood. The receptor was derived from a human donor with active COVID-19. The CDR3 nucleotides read TGCGCCAGCAGCCAAGGTTCGGGACAGGGAGGAGAAAAACTGTTTTTT. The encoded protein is CASSQGSGQGGEKLFF.